This T cell receptor (beta chain) comes out of a study of blood T cell repertoires in COVID-19. The table came from immunoSEQ multiplex PCR; TCRdb's copy has only in-frame clones and leaves some out. This table has approximately 80,000 clones, around 86% appearing once. CDR1 is MNHEY and CDR2 is SVGAGI in the germline V gene. This CDR3 is 15 amino acids long. The germline V and J ends were trimmed by 6 bases and 0 bases, with 14 bases remaining between them. The V call is TRBV6-5, the J call TRBJ1-2; the D gene is possibly TRBD1 (6 bases). The sequence came from a man aged 45-60 years with active COVID-19. The specimen sequenced was peripheral blood. The CDR3 reads CASRPSRGANYGYTF. In nucleotides, the CDR3 is TGTGCCAGCAGGCCATCCAGGGGAGCTAACTATGGCTACACCTTC.